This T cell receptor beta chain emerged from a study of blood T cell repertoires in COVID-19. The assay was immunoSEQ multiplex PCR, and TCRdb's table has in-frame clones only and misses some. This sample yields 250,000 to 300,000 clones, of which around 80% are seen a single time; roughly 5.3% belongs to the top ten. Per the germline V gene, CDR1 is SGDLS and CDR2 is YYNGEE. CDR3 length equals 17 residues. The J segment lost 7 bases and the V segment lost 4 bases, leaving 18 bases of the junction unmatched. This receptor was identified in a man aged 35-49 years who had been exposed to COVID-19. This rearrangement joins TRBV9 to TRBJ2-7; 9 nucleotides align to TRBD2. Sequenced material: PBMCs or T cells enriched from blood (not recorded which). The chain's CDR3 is CASSWGIRGLAIGEQYF. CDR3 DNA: TGTGCCAGCAGCTGGGGGATTCGGGGACTAGCTATTGGGGAGCAGTACTTC.